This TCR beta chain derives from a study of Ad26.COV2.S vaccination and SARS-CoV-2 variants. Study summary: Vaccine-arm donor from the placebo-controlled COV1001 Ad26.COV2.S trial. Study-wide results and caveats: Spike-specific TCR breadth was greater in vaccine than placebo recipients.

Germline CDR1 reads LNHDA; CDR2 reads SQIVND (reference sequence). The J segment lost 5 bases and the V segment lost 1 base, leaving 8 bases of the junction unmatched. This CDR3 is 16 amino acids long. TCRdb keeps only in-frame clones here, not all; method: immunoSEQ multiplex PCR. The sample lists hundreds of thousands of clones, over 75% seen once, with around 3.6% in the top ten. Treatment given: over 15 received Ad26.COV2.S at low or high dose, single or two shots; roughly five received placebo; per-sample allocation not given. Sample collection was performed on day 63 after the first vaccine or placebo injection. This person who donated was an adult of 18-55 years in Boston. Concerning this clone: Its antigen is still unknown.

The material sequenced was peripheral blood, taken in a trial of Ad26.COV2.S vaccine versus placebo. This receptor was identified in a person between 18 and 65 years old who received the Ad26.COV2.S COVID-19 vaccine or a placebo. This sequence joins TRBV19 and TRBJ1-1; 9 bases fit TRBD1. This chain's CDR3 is CASSIAGTGRKTEAFF. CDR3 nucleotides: TGTGCCAGTAGTATAGCTGGGACAGGGAGGAAGACTGAAGCTTTCTTT.